The source of this T cell receptor beta chain is a study of a mutant IDH1 vaccine in newly diagnosed glioma. Looking at the study overall: A roughly 62% male, about 40% female split and a mean age of about 44 years characterized treated patients.

Time point reported: baseline, week 1 (first vaccination visit). Sample treatment: pre-vaccination baseline after standard-of-care therapy. There were new WHO grade 3 or 4 astrocytomas in the donors, and these were IDH1-mutant and ATRX-lost. This table comes from immunoSEQ multiplex PCR, and its TCRdb copy is limited to in-frame clones, with some not included. The sample yields about 98,000 clones, roughly 90% seen once. The germline gives CDR1 SGHRS, CDR2 YFSETQ. CDR3 length equals 12 residues. Unmatched junction bases numbered 5, after V lost 4 bases and J lost 12 bases. The V and J genes are TRBV5-1 and TRBJ1-2; 11 bases agree with TRBD1. The sample was PBMCs, taken from a glioma patient treated with radiotherapy, temozolomide or both. This sequence originates from a woman in her fifties or sixties with glioma. CDR3 coding DNA: TGCGCCAGCAGCACTGGACAGGGGGCCAACACCTTC. It encodes CASSTGQGANTF. The full variable domain, rest sourced from reference TRBV5-1 and TRBJ1-2, is KAGVTQTPRYLIKTRGQQVTLSCSPISGHRSVSWYQQTPGQGLQFLFEYFSETQRNKGNFPGRFSGRQFSNSRSEMNVSTLELGDSALYLCASSTGQGANTFGSGTRLTVV.